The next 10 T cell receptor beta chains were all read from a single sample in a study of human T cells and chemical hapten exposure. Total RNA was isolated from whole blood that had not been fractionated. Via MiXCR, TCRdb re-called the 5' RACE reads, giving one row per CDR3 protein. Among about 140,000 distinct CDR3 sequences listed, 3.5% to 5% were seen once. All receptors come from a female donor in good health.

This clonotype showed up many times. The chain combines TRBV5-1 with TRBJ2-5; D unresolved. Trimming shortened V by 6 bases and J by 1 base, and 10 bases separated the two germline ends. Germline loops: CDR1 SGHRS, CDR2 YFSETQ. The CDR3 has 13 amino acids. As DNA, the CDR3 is TGCGCCAGCACGGGCAGGCCCCAAGAGACCCAGTACTTC. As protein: CASTGRPQETQYF.

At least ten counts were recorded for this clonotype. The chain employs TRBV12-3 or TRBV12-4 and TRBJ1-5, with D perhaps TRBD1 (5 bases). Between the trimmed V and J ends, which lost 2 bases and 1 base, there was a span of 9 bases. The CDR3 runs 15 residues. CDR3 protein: CASSLRGWSNQPQHF. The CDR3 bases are TGTGCCAGCAGTTTACGGGGCTGGAGCAATCAGCCCCAGCATTTT.

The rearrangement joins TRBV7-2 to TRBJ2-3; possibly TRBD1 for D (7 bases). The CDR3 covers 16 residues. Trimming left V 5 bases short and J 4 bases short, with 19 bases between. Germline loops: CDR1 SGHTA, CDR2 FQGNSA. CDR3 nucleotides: TGTGCCAGCAGCCCCAGGGGGGCGGGGAGGTCAGATACGCAGTATTTT. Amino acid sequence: CASSPRGAGRSDTQYF.

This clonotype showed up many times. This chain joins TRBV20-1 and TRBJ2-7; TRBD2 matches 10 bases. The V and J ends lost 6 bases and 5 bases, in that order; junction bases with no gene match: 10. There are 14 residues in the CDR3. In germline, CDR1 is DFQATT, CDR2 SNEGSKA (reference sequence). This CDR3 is CSAVNSGGRDEQYF. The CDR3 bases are TGCAGTGCAGTCAATAGCGGGGGGCGAGACGAGCAGTACTTC.

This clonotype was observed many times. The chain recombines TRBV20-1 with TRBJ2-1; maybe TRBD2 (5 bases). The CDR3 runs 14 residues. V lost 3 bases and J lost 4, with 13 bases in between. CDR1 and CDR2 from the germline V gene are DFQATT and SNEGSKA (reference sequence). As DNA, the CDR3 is TGCAGTGCTAGTCGGGCTAGCAGTTACAATGAGCAGTTCTTC. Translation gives CSASRASSYNEQFF.

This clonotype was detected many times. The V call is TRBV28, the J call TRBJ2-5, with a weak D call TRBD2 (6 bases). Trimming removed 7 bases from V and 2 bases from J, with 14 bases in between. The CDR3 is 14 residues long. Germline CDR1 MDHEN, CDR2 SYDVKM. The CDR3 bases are TGTGCCAGCAATGAGGGCGGGGTACAAGAGACCCAGTACTTC. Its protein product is CASNEGGVQETQYF.

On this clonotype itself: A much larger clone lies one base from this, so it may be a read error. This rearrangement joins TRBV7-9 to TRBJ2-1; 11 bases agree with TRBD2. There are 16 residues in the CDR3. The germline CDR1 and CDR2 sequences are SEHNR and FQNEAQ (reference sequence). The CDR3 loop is CASSLISGGDYNEEFF. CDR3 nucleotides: TGTGCCAGCAGCTTAATTAGCGGGGGGGACTACAATGAGGAGTTCTTC. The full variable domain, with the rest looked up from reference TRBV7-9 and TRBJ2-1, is DTGVSQNPRHKITKRGQNVTFRCDPISEHNRLYWYRQTLGQGPEFLTYFQNEAQLEKSRLLSDRFSAERPKGSFSTLEIQRTEQGDSAMYLCASSLISGGDYNEEFFGPGTRLTVL.

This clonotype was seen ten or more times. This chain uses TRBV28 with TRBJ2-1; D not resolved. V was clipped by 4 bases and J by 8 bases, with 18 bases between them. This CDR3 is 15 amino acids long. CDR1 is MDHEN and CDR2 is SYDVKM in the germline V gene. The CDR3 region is CASSSLGPLLHEQFF. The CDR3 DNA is TGTGCCAGCAGTTCCTTGGGCCCCTTATTGCATGAGCAGTTCTTC.

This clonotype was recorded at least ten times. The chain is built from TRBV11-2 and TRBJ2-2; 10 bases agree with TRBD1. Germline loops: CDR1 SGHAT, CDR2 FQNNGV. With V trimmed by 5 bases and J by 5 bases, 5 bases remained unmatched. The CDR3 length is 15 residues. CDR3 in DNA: TGTGCCAGCAGCCCCTGGACAGGGGGAACCGGGGAGCTGTTTTTT. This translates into CASSPWTGGTGELFF.

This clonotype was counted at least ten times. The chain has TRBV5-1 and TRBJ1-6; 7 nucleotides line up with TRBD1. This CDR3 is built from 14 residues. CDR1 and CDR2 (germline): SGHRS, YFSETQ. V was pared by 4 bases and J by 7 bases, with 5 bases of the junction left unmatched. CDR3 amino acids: CASSQDRRNSPLHF. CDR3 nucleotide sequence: TGCGCCAGCAGCCAGGACAGGCGGAATTCACCCCTCCACTTT.